This record looks at one T cell receptor beta chain sequence and its context. Its antigen remains undetermined. Base-call qualities are not available, and no considerably larger clone is one nucleotide away. As encoded in the germline V gene, CDR1 is SNHLY while CDR2 is FYNNEI. The CDR3 spans 13 residues, from the cysteine through the phenylalanine. The kept DNA is CDR3 alone, 39 bases in frame from the first base. Unmatched junction bases come to 7, with V trimmed by 6 bases and J by 6 bases. These data are taken from a study of graft-versus-host responses after intestinal transplantation (dated by TCRdb to about 2021). In the study overall: The transplants that recipients received were multivisceral, liver-intestinal, or isolated intestinal. Of the roughly 26 intestinal transplant recipients enrolled in the cohort, one of whom was a retransplant, 3 patients without pretransplant specimens were excluded. To identify alloreactive clones, pre-transplant mixed lymphocyte reaction products were sequenced and then compared with unstimulated pre-transplant donor and recipient T cells. A peak of at least 4% donor T cells among recipient peripheral blood mononuclear cells was the definition used for donor T cell macrochimerism. All recipients received anti-thymocyte globulin induction followed by maintenance tacrolimus and steroids for around 3 years. Rather than going through the commercial service, samples from three later patients were sequenced in-house on an Illumina MiSeq and processed with MiXCR. After intestinal transplantation, graft-versus-host and host-versus-graft alloreactive T cell clones were followed in the graft, circulation and bone marrow using bulk TCR-beta CDR3 sequencing. Points the paper makes about the study in general: The relatively low number and heterogeneity of intestinal transplant patients limited the conclusions. GvH clones turned up in recipient bone marrow, with some appearing earlier in ileal mucosa or blood, a pattern consistent with an intestinal mucosal origin. Peak levels of circulating GvH clones were associated with declines in HvG clones early after transplant. In patients with donor T cell macrochimerism, the allografts had high GvH to HvG T cell clonal ratios.

Bone marrow was aspirated after transplant from the posterior iliac crest or another site chosen by the physician. Library preparation was by the immunoSEQ multiplex PCR assay. For most patients, genomic DNA was subjected to high-throughput TCR-beta CDR3 sequencing by Adaptive Biotechnologies. On the authors' methods: Adaptive's ImmunoSEQ software was the source of the TCR sequencing data for 18 patients, while a few other patients were processed with MiXCR and VDJtools. CDR3 nucleotide sequences shared by donor and recipient were removed because the origin of these sequences could not be assigned. To count as alloreactive, a clone needed at least 2-fold expansion over unstimulated cells and a minimum CFSE-low frequency of 0.002% (template counts) or 0.001% (read counts). A clone was considered mappable if detected in the sequenced pre-transplant spleen, lymph node, or MLR CFSE-low populations of the donor or recipient. Cumulative frequency of alloreactive clones was calculated as a percentage of all sequences weighted by copy number. Entries here come from immuneACCESS through TCRdb and include only in-frame sequences with V and J called. Some clones fail to appear in such tables; in the studies checked, an unresolved V gene covers under half of the shortfall, and the cause of the remainder is unknown. V and J calls and clone size are given by that table; D and trimming were obtained from the DNA. The table for this sample lists over 60,000 clones; 92% of them were counted only once. The ten largest account for 6.5% to 8% of the sample.

The sequencing here drew on bone marrow, taken 734 days after intestinal transplantation. The receptor chain draws on TRBV2 and TRBJ1-2, with 7 central nucleotides matching TRBD1. The TCR sequence derives from a human patient who received an intestinal transplant, so some T cells may come from the graft donor. The CDR3 loop reads CASSSDRADGYTF. In nucleotide form, the sequence is TGTGCCAGCAGCTCCGACAGGGCTGATGGCTACACCTTC.